This TCR beta chain was documented in a study of blood T cell repertoires in COVID-19. Study summary: Sites across the United States, Italy and Spain contributed samples from acute and convalescent COVID-19.

This CDR3 comprises 15 residues. The trim removed 4 bases at V and 6 bases at J, leaving 8 bases unmatched. Germline V gene sequence: CDR1 KGHSH, CDR2 LQKENI. Repertoires were generated with immunoSEQ multiplex PCR, while TCRdb's copy carries only in-frame clones and drops some. The table includes about 14,000 clones, around 87% detected once. Sequencing used peripheral blood. The J gene is TRBJ1-2, the V gene TRBV18; the match to TRBD1 covers 10 bases. The sequence was collected from a man aged 50 to 60 with active COVID-19. This CDR3 reads CASSQQSGQGNGYTF. Here the CDR3 DNA reads TGTGCCAGCTCACAACAATCGGGACAGGGGAATGGCTACACCTTC.